This T cell receptor (beta chain) appears in the sequencing data of a study of T cells in Graves' hyperthyroidism and ophthalmopathy (dated by TCRdb to about 2019). For the wider study: Peripheral blood was sampled at the time of initial diagnosis, prior to any treatment. For training and testing, the 100 or so patients in the discovery cohort were randomly divided in a 7:3 ratio. Prospective prediction of ophthalmopathy was tested in an independent validation cohort of fewer than 20 hyperthyroidism patients and roughly 16 patients who later progressed to ophthalmopathy. The study also compared thyroid tissue and blood T-cell repertoires from more than five Graves' hyperthyroidism patients. To identify distinguishing TCR V-J signatures, a discovery cohort of 90 to 100 patients was used, comprising 43 with Graves' ophthalmopathy and under 60 with stable Graves' hyperthyroidism. TCR Vbeta CDR3 sequencing of around 130 peripheral blood samples (over 40 ophthalmopathy, approximately 80 hyperthyroidism and roughly 17 progressor patients) is reported in the paper. Following sampling, methimazole starting at 30 mg daily was given to hyperthyroidism patients, and high-dose intravenous methylprednisolone was given to ophthalmopathy patients.

Overall study results and their limits: In validation, the model predicted progression to ophthalmopathy with 65% to 71% sensitivity and approximately 72% specificity, a median of approximately 6.5 months before onset. Most expanded thyroid clonotypes (frequency above 0.001) were also detected in blood, a finding suggesting that blood repertoires may reflect thyroid immune responses. A 13 V-J signature model separated ophthalmopathy from stable hyperthyroidism, with over 85% sensitivity and about 81% specificity in cross-validation and 80%/75% in testing. No statistical method was used to fix the sample size in advance, and group allocation was not hidden from the investigators.

Stable Graves' hyperthyroidism was defined as no progression to ophthalmopathy during 18 months of follow-up. Hyperthyroidism patients were newly diagnosed, with disease duration under 2 months, and aged 18 to 65 years. Patients with uncontrolled infections, other autoimmune diseases, pregnancy or lactation were excluded. Diagnoses were established on the basis of clinical symptoms, serum thyroxine and TRAb, thyroid ultrasound, and orbital computed tomography. PBMCs were isolated from 8 to 10 ml of fresh peripheral blood by Ficoll-Paque density gradient centrifugation. Total RNA was extracted using Trizol reagent, and RNA quality was assessed on an Agilent 2100 Bioanalyzer. The TCR beta CDR3 regions were amplified from RNA transcripts. A first-round RT-PCR of the TCR CDR3 used the HTBI primer set with the Qiagen OneStep RT-PCR kit. The libraries were constructed in a second round of multiplex PCR and then size-selected and purified. Libraries were sequenced paired-end with 100 bp reads on an Illumina HiSeq2000. In the authors' own workflow: SOAPnuke was used to process the raw data, with reads discarded if the reads contained adapters or uncalled bases, had a mean Phred below 15, or lacked an exact constant-primer or identifier match. High-quality paired reads were merged using COPE v1.2.5, and each unique nucleotide sequence was defined as a clonotype. Clonotypes were aligned to IMGT TRBV, TRBD and TRBJ reference segments using MiTCR v1.1. Only V-J combinations with frequency above 0.0001, covering 99% to 99.2% of repertoires, were analysed. A TCS score was defined as the ratio between F50 (clonal expansion) and ExV (chaos), using BLOSUM62-based TCRdist between CDR3 peptides within each V-J. Welch's t-statistics and random forest reduced around 510 V-J features to fewer than 15, which were used in a naive Bayes classifier (R e1071). The public reads were reprocessed in TCRdb via fastp at Q25 and MiXCR, keeping in-frame beta chains. When rows share a CDR3 protein, they turn into one entry using the most common DNA and genes. The V and J calls reflect TCRdb's pipeline rather than the authors' work. This sample is represented by fewer than 400,000 distinct CDR3 sequences; 15% to 20% of them were singletons. Around 34% of the sample comes from the top ten.

Concerning this clonotype: The antigen it binds to is not known. Base qualities are not recorded, but no much larger clone differs from it by a single base.

The sample was blood. This clonotype was obtained from a man aged 25 to 45 with Graves' hyperthyroidism.

The DNA sequence is given as TGCAGTGCTACTCTAGCGACCTACGAGCAGTACTTC. It is translated as CSATLATYEQYF. The rearrangement combines TRBV20-1 with TRBJ2-7; 6 matching bases give a weak D call of TRBD2. Spanning cysteine to phenylalanine, the CDR3 consists of 12 amino acids. Solely the CDR3 DNA is kept, with 36 bases framed from the first base. Relative to germline, V is 4 bases shorter and J is 2 bases shorter, with 9 bases between their ends. For CDR1 and CDR2, the germline V gene (reference sequence) lists DFQATT and SNEGSKA.